The 18 T cell receptor beta chains listed next were all sequenced from one sample in a study of B cell selection in AIRE deficiency. Sorted regulatory T cells were CD4-positive, CD25-high and CD127-low or negative. Only in-frame clones appear in the TCRdb table, and some are missing; sequencing was by immunoSEQ multiplex PCR. The data contain approximately 22,000 clones, around nine tenths of them singletons. The sample was CD4+CD25+ Tregs sorted from PBMCs. All receptors come from a human donor in good health.

The chain links TRBV9 to TRBJ2-3; D is undetermined. Germline V gene lookup returns CDR1 SGDLS and CDR2 YYNGEE. CDR3 length equals 13 residues. With 0 bases removed from V and 3 bases from J, the gap between germline ends came to 5 bases. The CDR3 loop reads CASSVGGTDTQYF. The CDR3, as DNA: TGTGCCAGCAGCGTAGGGGGAACAGATACGCAGTATTTT.

The CDR3 DNA sequence: TGTGCCAGCAGTTTGGGACAGGGGGCCCTCAATCAGCCCCAGCATTTT. This gives the protein CASSLGQGALNQPQHF. This chain connects TRBV27 to TRBJ1-5, with 12 bases aligning to TRBD1. The CDR3 is made up of 16 amino acids. Per the germline V gene, CDR1 is MNHEY and CDR2 is SMNVEV (reference sequence). V shed 3 bases, J shed 3 bases, and the junction held 3 bases outside the gene matches.

This clone was seen just once. V gene TRBV13 combines with J gene TRBJ1-2; D call uncertain. There are 13 residues in the CDR3. V lost 0 bases and J 2 bases, leaving 4 bases between the germline ends. Germline CDR1 reads PRHDT; CDR2 reads FYEKMQ (reference sequence). As DNA, the CDR3 is TGTGCCAGCAGCTTAGGACAGAACTATGGCTACACCTTC. Translating it yields CASSLGQNYGYTF.

This chain connects TRBV5-5 to TRBJ2-3; 11 nucleotides match TRBD2. Per germline, CDR1 SGHKS and CDR2 YYEKEE (reference sequence). After removal of 3 bases from V and 6 bases from J, the junction contained 9 bases not matched to a gene. This CDR3 has 16 residues. CDR3 nucleotide sequence: TGTGCCAGCAGCTGGGGACTAGCGGCGACCTGGGATACGCAGTATTTT. The encoded protein is CASSWGLAATWDTQYF.

The J gene is TRBJ2-7, the V gene TRBV18; D is perhaps TRBD1 (6 bases). CDR3 length: 13 residues. Germline lookup yields CDR1 KGHSH and CDR2 LQKENI. The V end lost 2 bases, the J end lost 4 bases, and 9 bases lay between the germline ends. CDR3 loop: CASSPTGIYEQYF. DNA of the CDR3: TGTGCCAGCTCACCAACAGGGATATACGAGCAGTACTTC.

The V call is TRBV27, the J call TRBJ1-6; possibly TRBD1 for D (6 bases). Germline CDR1 and CDR2: MNHEY and SMNVEV (reference sequence). V lost 6 bases and J 10 bases, leaving 19 bases between the germline ends. The CDR3 runs 15 residues. Here the CDR3 DNA reads TGTGCCAGCAGCAATTTCACAGGGTATCGGTCACCCCTCCACTTT. Amino acids: CASSNFTGYRSPLHF.

The chain joins TRBV7-8 to TRBJ1-5; TRBD1 aligns across 8 bases. Per germline, CDR1 SGHVS and CDR2 FQNEAQ. The ends lost 1 base at V and 3 bases at J; junction bases unmatched: 5. The CDR3 extends over 16 amino acids. This chain's CDR3 is CASSLGLRGLNQPQHF. For the CDR3, the DNA is TGTGCCAGCAGCTTAGGACTCAGGGGGCTCAATCAGCCCCAGCATTTT.

CDR3 nucleotide sequence: TGCAGCGGTGGACACCCGAACACTGAAGCTTTCTTT. This encodes CSGGHPNTEAFF. The V call is TRBV29-1, the J call TRBJ1-1; perhaps TRBD1 as D (5 bases). The CDR3 has 12 residues. V was cut by 7 bases and J by 1 base, with 10 bases left in between. The germline V gene has CDR1 SQVTM and CDR2 ANQGSEA.

This chain connects TRBV29-1 to TRBJ1-2; 7 nucleotides line up with TRBD1. The germline gives CDR1 SQVTM, CDR2 ANQGSEA. V lost 6 bases, J lost 9 bases, and 19 bases stayed unmatched. This CDR3 has 15 residues. The CDR3 bases are TGCAGCGTGAAGGAACAATCCGGGACAGTTTATCGCTACACCTTC. It translates to CSVKEQSGTVYRYTF.

The rearrangement uses TRBV6-5 and TRBJ1-5; D not certain. V lost 0 bases, J lost 3 bases, and 9 bases lay in between. CDR1 is MNHEY, CDR2 SVGAGI, per germline. The CDR3 length is 15 residues. As DNA, the CDR3 is TGTGCCAGCAGTTACTCGCCAGGCCCCAATCAGCCCCAGCATTTT. Its translation: CASSYSPGPNQPQHF.

This rearrangement joins TRBV4-2 to TRBJ2-3; D possibly corresponds to TRBD2 (7 bases). This CDR3 comprises 16 residues. Germline V gene data show CDR1 as LGHNA and CDR2 as YNFKEQ. V dropped 2 bases and J dropped 6 bases, with 18 bases sitting between them. The DNA of the CDR3 is TGTGCCAGCAGCCAACGAGGGGGGAGGGGTTGGGATACGCAGTATTTT. It is translated as CASSQRGGRGWDTQYF.

This chain links TRBV10-3 with TRBJ1-1, with D possibly being TRBD1 (6 bases). This CDR3 comprises 15 residues. Germline CDR1 reads ENHRY; CDR2 reads SYGVKD. Trimming took 7 bases from V and 0 from J, leaving 15 bases between them. CDR3 region: CAITKDSVLNTEAFF. The CDR3 bases are TGTGCCATCACTAAGGACAGCGTACTGAACACTGAAGCTTTCTTT.

The rearrangement links TRBV5-1 to TRBJ1-3; D not certain. CDR3 length: 17 residues. Looked up from germline, CDR1 is SGHRS and CDR2 is YFSETQ. Trimming removed 3 bases from V and 2 bases from J, with 18 bases in between. The CDR3 nucleotides read TGCGCCAGCAGCTCGGAGACTCTCTACTCTACTGGAAACACCATATATTTT. Amino acid sequence: CASSSETLYSTGNTIYF.

The chain combines TRBV6-6 with TRBJ1-3; unclear D gene. CDR3 size: 12 residues. V lost 4 bases and J 4 bases, leaving 5 bases between the germline ends. Germline-derived CDR1 and CDR2 are MNHNY and SVGAGI (reference sequence). The CDR3 protein is CASSLAGNTIYF. CDR3 coding DNA: TGTGCCAGCAGTTTGGCCGGAAACACCATATATTTT.

The rearrangement uses TRBV7-2 and TRBJ1-2; D remains unclear. This CDR3 comprises 13 residues. Germline V CDR1 and CDR2: SGHTA, FQGNSA. V was trimmed by 2 bases and J by 4 bases, leaving 8 bases between them. For the CDR3, the DNA is TGTGCCAGCAGCTTATCCCTGTCCTATGGCTACACCTTC. This codes for CASSLSLSYGYTF.

This chain joins TRBV10-3 and TRBJ2-4; 8 bases are shared with TRBD1. Germline-derived CDR1 and CDR2 are ENHRY and SYGVKD. J lost 5 bases, V lost 6 bases, and 6 bases had no gene match. The CDR3 has 14 residues. Here the CDR3 DNA reads TGTGCCATCAGATCTGGACAGGGTGAAAACATTCAGTACTTC. Its protein is CAIRSGQGENIQYF.

Notes on this clone: One end of the junction does not line up with germline, which may come from a read error. This chain uses TRBV7-2 with TRBJ2-7; 8 bases match TRBD1. Germline-derived CDR1 and CDR2 are SGHTA and FQGNSA. The CDR3 has 14 residues. CDR3 sequence (DNA): TGTGCCAGCACCTTACAGGGGGTGACGGACGAGCAGTACTTC. Its protein is CASTLQGVTDEQYF.

The chain combines TRBV6-6 with TRBJ1-2, with 10 bases identical to TRBD1. The J segment lost 6 bases and the V segment lost 6 bases, leaving 7 bases of the junction unmatched. CDR1 and CDR2 from the germline V gene are MNHNY and SVGAGI (reference sequence). CDR3 size: 14 residues. The CDR3 region has the DNA TGTGCCAGCAGCCTTACCGGGACAGGGGATGGCTACACCTTC. Translating it yields CASSLTGTGDGYTF.